These T cell receptor beta chains were read from a single sample in a study of T cell responses to AZD1222 COVID-19 vaccine. Assay used: immunoSEQ multiplex PCR; TCRdb lists only in-frame clones, some missing. In the table there are around 100,000 clones, around nine tenths of which are singletons. Sequenced material: peripheral blood, taken on day 0 of AZD1222 vaccination. The receptors were sampled from an adult in good health. Both conserved end residues are part of each CDR3. The order of the fields is clone size, V gene, D gene, J gene, CDR3 length, CDR3 protein, CDR3 DNA. The D gene is left open where the match is weak. Expanded clones get a size class; other rows say once, few or many, or leave the size out.

-,TRBV12-3/TRBV12-4,-,TRBJ1-4,12,CASYGDDEKLFF,TGTGCCAGCTATGGCGATGATGAAAAACTGTTTTTT
-,TRBV6-1,TRBD2,TRBJ2-3,15,CASSDGSGVTDTQYF,TGTGCCAGCAGTGATGGTAGCGGGGTAACAGATACGCAGTATTTT
-,TRBV12-3/TRBV12-4,-,TRBJ2-7,13,CASSLDSVREQYF,TGTGCCAGCAGTTTGGACTCGGTTCGCGAGCAGTACTTC
-,TRBV9,-,TRBJ2-5,15,CASSVTGSQGETQYF,TGTGCCAGCAGCGTAACGGGGTCCCAAGGAGAGACCCAGTACTTC
-,TRBV19,-,TRBJ1-1,11,CASGRGTEAFF,TGTGCCTCGGGACGGGGGACTGAAGCTTTCTTT
-,TRBV7-6,TRBD2,TRBJ2-1,19,CASSLVPSGGAGTYNEQFF,TGTGCCAGCAGCTTAGTCCCTAGCGGGGGGGCCGGAACCTACAATGAGCAGTTCTTC
-,TRBV7-3,-,TRBJ2-7,15,CASSFGGGSSYEQYF,TGTGCCAGCAGCTTTGGTGGGGGGAGCTCCTACGAGCAGTACTTC
-,TRBV29-1,-,TRBJ1-1,14,CSVDGVQANTEAFF,TGCAGCGTTGACGGGGTTCAAGCGAACACTGAAGCTTTCTTT
-,TRBV29-1,-,TRBJ1-1,14,CSYGRGHGDTEAFF,TGCAGCTATGGGAGAGGGCATGGTGACACTGAAGCTTTCTTT
-,TRBV15,TRBD1,TRBJ1-1,16,CATLPGGQGMNTEAFF,TGTGCCACCCTACCCGGTGGACAGGGGATGAACACTGAAGCTTTCTTT
once,TRBV5-1,TRBD2,TRBJ2-5,16,CASSGTSGGAQETQYF,TGCGCCAGCAGCGGAACTAGCGGGGGGGCCCAAGAGACCCAGTACTTC
-,TRBV25-1,TRBD2,TRBJ2-3,15,CASSDDRRGGDTQYF,TGTGCCAGCAGTGATGACAGGCGGGGGGGAGATACGCAGTATTTT
-,TRBV5-4,-,TRBJ1-2,15,CASSLEGGANYGYTF,TGTGCCAGCAGCTTGGAGGGGGGAGCTAACTATGGCTACACCTTC
-,TRBV6-5,-,TRBJ1-4,15,CASLKQPTFNEKLFF,TGTGCCAGTTTGAAGCAACCAACGTTTAATGAAAAACTGTTTTTT
-,TRBV4-1,TRBD1,TRBJ2-1,15,CASSHRQGSGNEQFF,TGCGCCAGCAGCCACAGACAGGGGAGTGGCAATGAGCAGTTCTTC
-,TRBV6-6,-,TRBJ1-4,14,CASRLSGPNEKLFF,TGTGCCAGCAGGCTAAGTGGACCTAATGAAAAACTGTTTTTT
-,TRBV6-1,-,TRBJ2-7,17,CASSDRAPSRSSYEQYF,TGTGCCAGCAGTGATAGGGCCCCCTCTAGGAGCTCCTACGAGCAGTACTTC
-,TRBV27,-,TRBJ2-7,14,CASSPHWGSYEQYF,TGTGCCAGCAGTCCCCACTGGGGATCCTACGAGCAGTACTTC
-,TRBV9,-,TRBJ2-7,14,CASSPHSGGRGQYF,TGTGCCAGCAGCCCCCACAGTGGGGGAAGGGGGCAGTACTTC
once,TRBV15,-,TRBJ1-1,16,CATSRATTDMNTEAFF,TGTGCCACCAGCAGAGCCACGACGGACATGAACACTGAAGCTTTCTTT
-,TRBV18,-,TRBJ1-1,12,CASSPGNTEAFF,TGTGCCAGCTCACCTGGGAACACTGAAGCTTTCTTT
-,TRBV18,-,TRBJ2-7,15,CASSPQTGLPYEQYF,TGTGCCAGCTCACCACAAACAGGTCTTCCCTACGAGCAGTACTTC
-,TRBV6-1,-,TRBJ1-5,15,CASSEKPSSNQPQHF,TGTGCCAGCAGTGAAAAACCCAGTAGCAATCAGCCCCAGCATTTT
-,TRBV4-1,-,TRBJ1-2,17,CASSQRMFVRLNYGYTF,TGCGCCAGCAGCCAAAGGATGTTCGTAAGACTAAACTATGGCTACACCTTC
-,TRBV9,-,TRBJ1-6,15,CASSIRSDSNSPLHF,TGTGCCAGCAGCATCCGCAGTGACAGTAATTCACCCCTCCACTTT
-,TRBV27,-,TRBJ2-1,14,CASGGGAGYNEQFF,TGTGCCAGCGGAGGGGGGGCAGGCTACAATGAGCAGTTCTTC
-,TRBV10-2,-,TRBJ1-5,17,CASSEFDRFRTMQPQHF,TGCGCCAGCAGTGAGTTCGACAGGTTCAGGACAATGCAGCCCCAGCATTTT
-,TRBV10-1,-,TRBJ2-2,14,CASSGRGDTGELFF,TGCGCCAGCAGTGGACGGGGCGACACCGGGGAGCTGTTTTTT
-,TRBV7-2,-,TRBJ2-1,13,CASSSFVSGEQFF,TGTGCCAGCAGCTCCTTTGTGTCCGGTGAGCAGTTCTTC
few,TRBV5-4,TRBD1,TRBJ2-3,16,CASSLGQGPYTDTQYF,TGTGCCAGCAGCTTGGGACAGGGGCCCTACACAGATACGCAGTATTTT
-,TRBV3-1/TRBV3-2,-,TRBJ1-5,15,CASSQSAGGNQPQHF,TGTGCCAGCAGCCAAAGCGCCGGGGGGAATCAGCCCCAGCATTTT
-,TRBV5-1,-,TRBJ2-6,15,CASSDRSSGANVLTF,TGCGCCAGCAGTGACCGGTCCTCTGGGGCCAACGTCCTGACTTTC
-,TRBV5-6,-,TRBJ1-2,14,CASSLGRGYYGYTF,TGTGCCAGCAGCTTGGGCAGGGGTTACTATGGCTACACCTTC
-,TRBV19,-,TRBJ2-5,14,CASSIGGGEETQYF,TGTGCCAGTAGTATCGGGGGCGGAGAGGAGACCCAGTACTTC
-,TRBV7-6,TRBD1,TRBJ2-7,20,CASSPLFKGALVASSYEQYF,TGTGCCAGCAGCCCCCTATTCAAGGGGGCTCTTGTGGCTAGCTCCTACGAGCAGTACTTC
-,TRBV5-5,-,TRBJ1-5,15,CASSLVGYSNQPQHF,TGTGCCAGCAGTCTGGTGGGGTATAGCAATCAGCCCCAGCATTTT
-,TRBV24-1,TRBD1,TRBJ2-2,15,CATGAGQGNTGELFF,TGTGCCACCGGGGCGGGACAGGGGAACACCGGGGAGCTGTTTTTT
-,TRBV27,-,TRBJ1-5,14,CASSLGKNNQPQHF,TGTGCCAGCAGTTTAGGAAAAAACAATCAGCCCCAGCATTTT
-,TRBV11-2,-,TRBJ1-4,13,CASSLVYSEKLFF,TGTGCCAGCAGCTTAGTTTACTCTGAAAAACTGTTTTTT
-,TRBV20-1,-,TRBJ2-1,12,CSASSRVDEQFF,TGCAGTGCTAGTTCCAGGGTGGATGAGCAGTTCTTC
-,TRBV5-1,-,TRBJ1-1,15,CASSLSRGGGTEAFF,TGCGCCAGCAGCTTGTCACGGGGTGGTGGCACTGAAGCTTTCTTT
-,TRBV5-1,TRBD1,TRBJ1-1,13,CASSATGETEAFF,TGCGCCAGCAGCGCGACAGGGGAAACTGAAGCTTTCTTT
-,TRBV7-3,-,TRBJ2-2,15,CASSRRGVGTGELFF,TGTGCCAGCAGCCGGAGGGGCGTTGGCACCGGGGAGCTGTTTTTT
-,TRBV6-5,-,TRBJ2-4,13,CASSGRETYIQYF,TGTGCCAGCTCGGGCAGGGAGACGTACATTCAGTACTTC
-,TRBV19,-,TRBJ1-2,13,CASTATANYGYTF,TGTGCCAGTACGGCAACGGCAAACTATGGCTACACCTTC
-,TRBV12-3/TRBV12-4,-,TRBJ1-2,12,CASSLLGYGYTF,TGTGCCAGCAGTTTGTTGGGCTATGGCTACACCTTC
-,TRBV6-6,TRBD2,TRBJ2-3,16,CASTVLAGGGTDTQYF,TGTGCCAGCACGGTCCTAGCGGGGGGAGGGACAGATACGCAGTATTTT
-,TRBV6-5,-,TRBJ1-1,15,CASKPAGYPQTEAFF,TGTGCCAGCAAGCCCGCAGGGTATCCTCAGACTGAAGCTTTCTTT
-,TRBV5-4,TRBD2,TRBJ2-3,16,CASSSSPQRDTDTQYF,TGTGCCAGCAGCTCCTCCCCACAGCGGGACACAGATACGCAGTATTTT
-,TRBV9,-,TRBJ1-4,15,CASSVTGGSVEKLFF,TGTGCCAGCAGCGTGACAGGCGGTTCGGTTGAAAAACTGTTTTTT
-,TRBV13,-,TRBJ2-3,13,CASSSAGTDTQYF,TGTGCCAGCAGCTCTGCGGGCACAGATACGCAGTATTTT